Following are 8 T cell receptor beta chains from one sample sequenced in a study of shared clonotypes between healthy human individuals. Method: immunoSEQ multiplex PCR; TCRdb's copy keeps in-frame clones and lacks some. The sample has roughly 2.5 million clones; approximately 94% are singletons. What was sequenced was naive CD4+ T cells sorted from blood. This sample's subset: CD45RA+ positively selected. These receptors came from a young man in good health.

The chain uses TRBV7-9 and TRBJ2-1, with TRBD2 matching 12 bases. The CDR3 is 15 amino acids. Trimming removed 2 bases from V and 8 bases from J; junction bases left unmatched: 4. Per germline, CDR1 SEHNR and CDR2 FQNEAQ (reference sequence). This CDR3 reads CASSLLAGGPHEQFF. Written as DNA, the CDR3 is TGTGCCAGCAGCTTACTAGCGGGAGGGCCACATGAGCAGTTCTTC.

J is TRBJ2-3 and V is TRBV5-4, with 9 bases that match TRBD2. Germline V gives CDR1 SGHNT, CDR2 YYREEE (reference sequence). With 4 bases clipped from V and 4 bases from J, the junction kept 10 bases outside the gene matches. This CDR3 is built from 16 residues. In DNA, the CDR3 is TGTGCCAGCAGCCTACCGGACGGCGGGAGGGCAGATACGCAGTATTTT. Protein product: CASSLPDGGRADTQYF. Together with reference TRBV5-4 and TRBJ2-3, the CDR3 gives the full variable domain: ETGVTQSPTHLIKTRGQQVTLRCSSQSGHNTVSWYQQALGQGPQFIFQYYREEENGRGNFPPRFSGLQFPNYSSELNVNALELDDSALYLCASSLPDGGRADTQYFGPGTRLTVL.

Only one count was recorded for this clone. The V call is TRBV2, the J call TRBJ2-3, with 8 bases that match TRBD1. V shed 8 bases and J 2 bases; nucleotides not matched to a gene: 6. The length of the CDR3 is 14 residues. Germline CDR1 is SNHLY and CDR2 is FYNNEI. CDR3 protein: CASRPGQVTDTQYF. CDR3 DNA: TGTGCCAGCCGACCGGGACAGGTCACAGATACGCAGTATTTT.

V is TRBV5-6 and J is TRBJ2-2; D not certain. The CDR3 sequence is 12 residues long. The germline CDR1 and CDR2 sequences are SGHDT and YYEEEE. V lost 1 base and J 7 bases, leaving 5 bases between the germline ends. CDR3 in amino acids: CASSLFIGELFF. CDR3 DNA: TGTGCCAGCAGCTTGTTCATCGGGGAGCTGTTTTTT.

V is TRBV18 and J is TRBJ1-2; D perhaps matches TRBD1 (5 bases). The ends were cut back, 5 bases at V and 2 bases at J, with 12 bases in the middle. CDR1 and CDR2 (germline): KGHSH, LQKENI. The CDR3 sequence is 14 residues long. The CDR3 DNA reads as TGTGCCAGCTCAACCTCACAGGAAAACTATGGCTACACCTTC. Its translation is CASSTSQENYGYTF.

This clone was observed once. The chain recombines TRBV6-4 with TRBJ2-4; D not certain. The germline gives CDR1 MRHNA, CDR2 SNTAGT. The CDR3 extends over 13 amino acids. Between the trimmed V and J ends, which lost 3 bases and 6 bases, there was a span of 9 bases. The CDR3 loop reads CASSEETGNIQYF. In nucleotides, the CDR3 is TGTGCCAGCAGTGAAGAAACCGGAAACATTCAGTACTTC.

In regard to this clone: Other DNA sequences of this sample code for an identical CDR3. The chain is built from TRBV9 and TRBJ1-5; 7 positions match TRBD1. There are 15 residues in the CDR3. The germline V gene encodes CDR1 SGDLS and CDR2 YYNGEE. Unmatched junction bases numbered 2, after V lost 0 bases and J lost 2 bases. For the CDR3, the DNA is TGTGCCAGCAGCGTAGACGGACAGGGCAATCAGCCCCAGCATTTT. Translation: CASSVDGQGNQPQHF.

The chain couples TRBV13 to TRBJ2-5; no firm D call. Germline V gives CDR1 PRHDT, CDR2 FYEKMQ (reference sequence). The CDR3 covers 11 residues. V was trimmed by 5 bases and J by 4 bases, leaving 5 bases between them. The CDR3 is CASSTRETQYF. The DNA for the CDR3 is TGTGCCAGCAGCACCAGAGAGACCCAGTACTTC.